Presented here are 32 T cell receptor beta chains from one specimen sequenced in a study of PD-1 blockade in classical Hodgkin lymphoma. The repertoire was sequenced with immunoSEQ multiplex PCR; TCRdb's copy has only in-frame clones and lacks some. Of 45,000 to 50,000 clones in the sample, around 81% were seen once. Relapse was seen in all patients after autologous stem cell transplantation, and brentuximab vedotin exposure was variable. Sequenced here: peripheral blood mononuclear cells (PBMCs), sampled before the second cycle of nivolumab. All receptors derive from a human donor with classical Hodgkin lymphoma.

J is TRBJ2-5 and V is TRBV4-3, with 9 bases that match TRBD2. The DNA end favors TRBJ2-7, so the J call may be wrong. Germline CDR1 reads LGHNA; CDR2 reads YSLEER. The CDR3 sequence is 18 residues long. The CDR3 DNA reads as TGCGCCAGCAGCCAAGAATCGCTAGCGGGGTCCTACTCCTACGAGCAGTACTTC. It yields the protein CASSQESLAGSYSYEQYF.

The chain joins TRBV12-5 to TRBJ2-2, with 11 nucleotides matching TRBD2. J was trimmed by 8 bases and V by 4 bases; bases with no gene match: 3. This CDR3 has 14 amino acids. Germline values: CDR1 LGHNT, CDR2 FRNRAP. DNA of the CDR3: TGTGCTAGTGGTTCGGGACTAGCGGAGGGGGAGCTGTTTTTT. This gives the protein CASGSGLAEGELFF.

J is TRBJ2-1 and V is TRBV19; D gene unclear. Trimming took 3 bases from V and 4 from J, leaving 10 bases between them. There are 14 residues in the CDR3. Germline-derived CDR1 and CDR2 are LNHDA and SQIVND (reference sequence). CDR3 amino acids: CASSIPLGYNEQFF. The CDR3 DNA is TGTGCCAGTAGTATCCCGCTGGGTTACAATGAGCAGTTCTTC.

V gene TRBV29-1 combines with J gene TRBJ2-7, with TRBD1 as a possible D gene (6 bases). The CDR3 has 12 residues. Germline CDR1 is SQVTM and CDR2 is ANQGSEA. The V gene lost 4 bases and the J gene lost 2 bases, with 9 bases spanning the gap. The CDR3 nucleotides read TGCAGCGTTGGTAGGACAGCCTACGAGCAGTACTTC. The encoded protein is CSVGRTAYEQYF.

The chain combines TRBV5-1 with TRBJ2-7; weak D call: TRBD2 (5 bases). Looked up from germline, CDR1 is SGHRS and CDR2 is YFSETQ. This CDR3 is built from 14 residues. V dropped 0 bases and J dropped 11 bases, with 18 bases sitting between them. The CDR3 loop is CASSLAGLQGREYF. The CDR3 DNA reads TGCGCCAGCAGCTTGGCAGGACTCCAAGGAAGGGAGTACTTC.

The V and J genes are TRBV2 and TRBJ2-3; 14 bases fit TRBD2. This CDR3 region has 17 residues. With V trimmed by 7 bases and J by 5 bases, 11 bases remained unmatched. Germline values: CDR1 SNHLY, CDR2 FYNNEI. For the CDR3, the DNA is TGTGCCAGCACCGAGACTAGCGGGGGGGCCGTGGGAGATACGCAGTATTTT. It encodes CASTETSGGAVGDTQYF. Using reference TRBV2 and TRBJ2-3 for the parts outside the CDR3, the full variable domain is EPEVTQTPSHQVTQMGQEVILRCVPISNHLYFYWYRQILGQKVEFLVSFYNNEISEKSEIFDDQFSVERPDGSNFTLKIRSTKLEDSAMYFCASTETSGGAVGDTQYFGPGTRLTVL.

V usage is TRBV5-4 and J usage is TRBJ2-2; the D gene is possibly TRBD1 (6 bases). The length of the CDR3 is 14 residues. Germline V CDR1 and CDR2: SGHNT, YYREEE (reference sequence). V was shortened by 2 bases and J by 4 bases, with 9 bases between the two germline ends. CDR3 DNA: TGTGCCAGCAGCTTTGGACAGAGCACCGGGGAGCTGTTTTTT. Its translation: CASSFGQSTGELFF.

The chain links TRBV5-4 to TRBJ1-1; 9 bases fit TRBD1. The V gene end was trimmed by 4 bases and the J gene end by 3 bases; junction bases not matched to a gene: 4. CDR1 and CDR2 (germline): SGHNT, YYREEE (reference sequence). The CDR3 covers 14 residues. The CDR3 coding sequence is TGTGCCAGCAGCGAGGGACAGGGCGACACTGAAGCTTTCTTT. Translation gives CASSEGQGDTEAFF.

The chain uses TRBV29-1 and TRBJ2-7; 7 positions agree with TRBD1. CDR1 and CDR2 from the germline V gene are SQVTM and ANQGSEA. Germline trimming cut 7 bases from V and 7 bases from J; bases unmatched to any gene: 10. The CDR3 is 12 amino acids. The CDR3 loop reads CSARQGLGEQYF. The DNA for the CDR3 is TGCAGCGCCAGACAGGGATTGGGAGAGCAGTACTTC.

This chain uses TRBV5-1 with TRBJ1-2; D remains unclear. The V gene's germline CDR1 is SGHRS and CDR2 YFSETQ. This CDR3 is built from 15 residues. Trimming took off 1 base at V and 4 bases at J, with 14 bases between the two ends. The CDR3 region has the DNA TGCGCCAGCAGCTTGATTCCAGGTCTGTCCTATGGCTACACCTTC. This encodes CASSLIPGLSYGYTF.

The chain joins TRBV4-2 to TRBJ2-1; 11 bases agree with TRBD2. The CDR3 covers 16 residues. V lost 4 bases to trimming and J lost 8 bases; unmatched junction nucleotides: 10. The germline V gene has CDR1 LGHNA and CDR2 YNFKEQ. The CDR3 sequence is CASSLGASGGFDEQFF. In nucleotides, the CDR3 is TGTGCCAGCAGCCTTGGGGCTAGCGGGGGGTTCGATGAGCAGTTCTTC.

CDR3 sequence (DNA): TGTGCCAGCAGTTTATCCCGGGACAGGGGGCGTCTTACTGAAGCTTTCTTT. Translation: CASSLSRDRGRLTEAFF. The rearrangement links TRBV27 to TRBJ1-1; 12 bases match TRBD1. This CDR3 is 17 amino acids long. Germline assignment: CDR1 MNHEY and CDR2 SMNVEV (reference sequence). Trimming removed 0 bases from V and 5 bases from J; junction bases left unmatched: 7.

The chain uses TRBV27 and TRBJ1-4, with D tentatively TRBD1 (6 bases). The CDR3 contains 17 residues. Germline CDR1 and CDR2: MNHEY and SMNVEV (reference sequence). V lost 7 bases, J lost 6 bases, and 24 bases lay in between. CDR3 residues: CASKAGSTGGADEKLFF. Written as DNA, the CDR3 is TGTGCCAGCAAGGCGGGGTCGACCGGGGGGGCGGATGAAAAACTGTTTTTT.

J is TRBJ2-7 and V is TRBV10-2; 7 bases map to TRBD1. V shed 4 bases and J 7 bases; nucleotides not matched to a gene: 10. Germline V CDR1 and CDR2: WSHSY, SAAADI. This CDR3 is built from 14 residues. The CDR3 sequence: CASSVQSGGREQYF. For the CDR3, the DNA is TGCGCCAGCAGTGTTCAATCAGGGGGAAGAGAGCAGTACTTC.

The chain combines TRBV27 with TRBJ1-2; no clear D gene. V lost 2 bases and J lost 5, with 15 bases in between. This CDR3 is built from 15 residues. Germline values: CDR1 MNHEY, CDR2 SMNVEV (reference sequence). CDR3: CASSLGWPRQYGYTF. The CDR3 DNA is TGTGCCAGCAGTTTAGGCTGGCCCCGTCAATATGGCTACACCTTC.

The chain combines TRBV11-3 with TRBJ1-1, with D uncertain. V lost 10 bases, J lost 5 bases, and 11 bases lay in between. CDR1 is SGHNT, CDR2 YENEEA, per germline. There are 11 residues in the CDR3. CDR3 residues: CATKGGTEAFF. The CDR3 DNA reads TGTGCCACCAAGGGAGGAACTGAAGCTTTCTTT.

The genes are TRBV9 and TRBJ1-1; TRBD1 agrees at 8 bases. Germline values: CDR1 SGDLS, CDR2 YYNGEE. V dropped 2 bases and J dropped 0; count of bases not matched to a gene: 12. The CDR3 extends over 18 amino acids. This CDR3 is CASSVPKTGQDLNTEAFF. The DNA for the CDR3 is TGTGCCAGCAGCGTCCCAAAAACGGGACAGGACTTGAACACTGAAGCTTTCTTT.

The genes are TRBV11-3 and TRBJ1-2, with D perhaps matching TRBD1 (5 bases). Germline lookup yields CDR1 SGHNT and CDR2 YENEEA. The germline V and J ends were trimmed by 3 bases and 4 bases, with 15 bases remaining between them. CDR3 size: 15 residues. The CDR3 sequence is CASSLGSGQPYGYTF. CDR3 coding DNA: TGTGCCAGCAGCTTGGGGTCGGGGCAACCCTATGGCTACACCTTC.

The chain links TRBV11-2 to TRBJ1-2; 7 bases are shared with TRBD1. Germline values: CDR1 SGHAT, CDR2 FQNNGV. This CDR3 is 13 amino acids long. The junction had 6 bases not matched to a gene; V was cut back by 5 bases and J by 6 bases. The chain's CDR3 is CASSLDRADGYTF. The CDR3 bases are TGTGCCAGCAGCCTTGACAGGGCGGATGGCTACACCTTC.

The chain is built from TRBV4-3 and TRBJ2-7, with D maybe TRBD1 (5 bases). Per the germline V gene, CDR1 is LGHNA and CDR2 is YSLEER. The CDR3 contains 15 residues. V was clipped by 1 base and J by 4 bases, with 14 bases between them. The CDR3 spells CASSQGEDSRYEQYF. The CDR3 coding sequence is TGCGCCAGCAGCCAAGGGGAAGACAGTCGATACGAGCAGTACTTC.

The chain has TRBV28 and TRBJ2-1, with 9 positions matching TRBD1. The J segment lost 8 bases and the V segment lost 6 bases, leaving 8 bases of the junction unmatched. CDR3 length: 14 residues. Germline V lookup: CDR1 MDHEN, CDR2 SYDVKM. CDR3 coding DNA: TGTGCCAGCAGCTCGGGACAGGGTTTTTATGAGCAGTTCTTC. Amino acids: CASSSGQGFYEQFF.

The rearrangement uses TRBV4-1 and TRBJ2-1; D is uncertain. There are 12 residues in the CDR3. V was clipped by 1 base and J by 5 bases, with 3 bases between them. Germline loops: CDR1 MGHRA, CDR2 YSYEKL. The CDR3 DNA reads TGCGCCAGCAGCCAAGGGAACAATGAGCAGTTCTTC. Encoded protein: CASSQGNNEQFF.

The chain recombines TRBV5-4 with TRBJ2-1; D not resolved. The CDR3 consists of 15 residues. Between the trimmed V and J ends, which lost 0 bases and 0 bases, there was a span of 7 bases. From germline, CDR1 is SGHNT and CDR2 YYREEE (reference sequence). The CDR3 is CASSLDPSSYNEQFF. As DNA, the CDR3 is TGTGCCAGCAGCTTGGACCCAAGCTCCTACAATGAGCAGTTCTTC. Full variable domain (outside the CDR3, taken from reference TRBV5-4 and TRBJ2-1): ETGVTQSPTHLIKTRGQQVTLRCSSQSGHNTVSWYQQALGQGPQFIFQYYREEENGRGNFPPRFSGLQFPNYSSELNVNALELDDSALYLCASSLDPSSYNEQFFGPGTRLTVL.

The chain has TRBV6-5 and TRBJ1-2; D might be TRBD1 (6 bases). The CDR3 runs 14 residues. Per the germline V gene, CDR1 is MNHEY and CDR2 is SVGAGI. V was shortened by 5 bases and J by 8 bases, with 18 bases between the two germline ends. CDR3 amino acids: CASSEGAGAEGYTF. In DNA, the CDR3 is TGTGCCAGCAGTGAAGGGGCAGGGGCCGAGGGCTACACCTTC.

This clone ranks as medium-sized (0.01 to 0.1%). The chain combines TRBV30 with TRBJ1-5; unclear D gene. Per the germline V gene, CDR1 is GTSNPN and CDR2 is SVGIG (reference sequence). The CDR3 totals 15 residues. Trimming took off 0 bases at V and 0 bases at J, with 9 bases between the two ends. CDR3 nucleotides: TGTGCCTGGAGTGTAGGGATATATAGCAATCAGCCCCAGCATTTT. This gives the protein CAWSVGIYSNQPQHF.

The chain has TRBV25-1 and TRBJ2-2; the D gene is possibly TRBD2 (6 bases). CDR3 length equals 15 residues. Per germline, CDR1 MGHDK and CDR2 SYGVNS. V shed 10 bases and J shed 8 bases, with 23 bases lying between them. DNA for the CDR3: TGTGCCACGGGAGACCCCAGAGACCTTAGGGGGGAGCTGTTTTTT. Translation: CATGDPRDLRGELFF.

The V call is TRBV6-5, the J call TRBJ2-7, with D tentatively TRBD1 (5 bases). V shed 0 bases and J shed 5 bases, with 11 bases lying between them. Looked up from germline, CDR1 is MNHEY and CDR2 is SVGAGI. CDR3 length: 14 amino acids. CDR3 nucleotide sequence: TGTGCCAGCAGTTACTCGCCCACAGGCAACGAGCAGTACTTC. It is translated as CASSYSPTGNEQYF.

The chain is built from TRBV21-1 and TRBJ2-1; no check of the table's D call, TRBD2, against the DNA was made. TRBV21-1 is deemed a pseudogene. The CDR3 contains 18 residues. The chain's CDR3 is CASSRLLAGGHSYNEQFF. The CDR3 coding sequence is TGTGCCAGCAGCAGGTTACTAGCGGGGGGGCACTCCTACAATGAGCAGTTCTTC.

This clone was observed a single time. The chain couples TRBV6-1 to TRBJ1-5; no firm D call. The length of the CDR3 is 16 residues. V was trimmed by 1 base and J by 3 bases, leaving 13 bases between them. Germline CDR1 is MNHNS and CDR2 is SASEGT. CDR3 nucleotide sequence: TGTGCCAGCAGTGAAGACTTAGGACGGGTCAATCAGCCCCAGCATTTT. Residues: CASSEDLGRVNQPQHF.

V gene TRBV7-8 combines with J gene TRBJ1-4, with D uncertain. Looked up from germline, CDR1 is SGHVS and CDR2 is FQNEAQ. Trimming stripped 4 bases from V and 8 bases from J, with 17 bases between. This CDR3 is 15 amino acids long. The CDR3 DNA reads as TGTGCCAGCAGCTACTTATATAGGGATGGCGAAAAACTGTTTTTT. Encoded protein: CASSYLYRDGEKLFF.

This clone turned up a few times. The CDR3 nucleotides are TGCAGCGTCTCCGGACAGGGGGTCACAGATACGCAGTATTTT. Translated: CSVSGQGVTDTQYF. V is TRBV29-1 and J is TRBJ2-3, with TRBD1 matching over 10 bases. This CDR3 contains 14 residues. From germline, CDR1 is SQVTM and CDR2 ANQGSEA. Trimming at V came to 6 bases and at J to 2 bases, leaving 5 bases not matched to a gene.

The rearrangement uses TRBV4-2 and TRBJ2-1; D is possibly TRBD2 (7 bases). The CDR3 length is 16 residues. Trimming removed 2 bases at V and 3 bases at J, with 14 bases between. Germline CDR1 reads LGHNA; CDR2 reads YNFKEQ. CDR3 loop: CASSQSVGGDYNEQFF. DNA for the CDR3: TGTGCCAGCAGCCAATCGGTAGGGGGGGACTACAATGAGCAGTTCTTC.